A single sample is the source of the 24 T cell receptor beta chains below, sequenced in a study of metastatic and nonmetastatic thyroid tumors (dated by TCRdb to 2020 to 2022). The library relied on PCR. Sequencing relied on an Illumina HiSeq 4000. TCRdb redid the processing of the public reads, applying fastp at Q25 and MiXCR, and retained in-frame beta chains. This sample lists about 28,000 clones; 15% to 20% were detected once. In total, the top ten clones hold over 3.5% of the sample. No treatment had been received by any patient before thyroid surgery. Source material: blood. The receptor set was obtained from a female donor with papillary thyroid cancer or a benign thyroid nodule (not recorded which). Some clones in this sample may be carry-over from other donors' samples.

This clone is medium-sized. The CDR3 nucleotides are TGTGCCAGCAGTGTCCGGGACACCGAGTTTAGGGGCTACACCTTC. Translated: CASSVRDTEFRGYTF. The rearrangement joins TRBV28 to TRBJ1-2, with a tentative D call TRBD1 (6 bases). Germline-derived CDR1 and CDR2 are MDHEN and SYDVKM. V dropped 5 bases and J dropped 8 bases, with 21 bases sitting between them. The CDR3 contains 15 residues.

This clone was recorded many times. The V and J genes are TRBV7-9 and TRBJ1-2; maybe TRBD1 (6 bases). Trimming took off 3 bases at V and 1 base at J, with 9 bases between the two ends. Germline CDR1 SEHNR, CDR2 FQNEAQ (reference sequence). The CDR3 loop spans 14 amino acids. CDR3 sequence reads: CASSFAGVNYGYTF. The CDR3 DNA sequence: TGTGCCAGCAGCTTTGCAGGGGTTAACTATGGCTACACCTTC.

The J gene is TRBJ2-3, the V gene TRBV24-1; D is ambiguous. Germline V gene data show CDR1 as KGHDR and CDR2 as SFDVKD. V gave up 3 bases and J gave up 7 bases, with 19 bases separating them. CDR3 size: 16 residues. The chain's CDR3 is CATSDRSAGWLNTQYF. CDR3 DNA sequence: TGTGCCACCAGTGATCGCTCAGCAGGTTGGCTAAATACGCAGTATTTT.

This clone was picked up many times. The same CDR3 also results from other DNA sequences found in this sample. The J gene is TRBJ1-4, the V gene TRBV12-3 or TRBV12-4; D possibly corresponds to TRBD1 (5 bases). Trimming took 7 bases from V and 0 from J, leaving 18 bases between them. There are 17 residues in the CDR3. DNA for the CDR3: TGTGCCAGCACCAAAGGGCGGGCCAGGGCAACTAATGAAAAACTGTTTTTT. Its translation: CASTKGRARATNEKLFF.

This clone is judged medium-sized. CDR3 in amino acids: CASSEGTFSNQPQHF. The CDR3 DNA sequence: TGTGCCAGCAGTGAAGGGACATTTAGCAATCAGCCCCAGCATTTT. This chain uses TRBV6-1 with TRBJ1-5, with D possibly TRBD1 on 5 matching bases. The V end lost 1 base, the J end lost 0 bases, and 7 bases lay between the germline ends. Looked up from germline, CDR1 is MNHNS and CDR2 is SASEGT. This CDR3 comprises 15 residues.

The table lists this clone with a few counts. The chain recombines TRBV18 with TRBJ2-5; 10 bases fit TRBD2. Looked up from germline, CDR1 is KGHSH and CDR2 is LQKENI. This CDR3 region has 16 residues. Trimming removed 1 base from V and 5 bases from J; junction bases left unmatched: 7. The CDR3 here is CASSPLGAGGRETQYF. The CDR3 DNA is TGTGCCAGCTCACCACTTGGAGCGGGGGGGCGTGAGACCCAGTACTTC. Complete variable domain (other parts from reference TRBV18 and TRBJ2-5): NAGVMQNPRHLVRRRGQEARLRCSPMKGHSHVYWYRQLPEEGLKFMVYLQKENIIDESGMPKERFSAEFPKEGPSILRIQQVVRGDSAAYFCASSPLGAGGRETQYFGPGTRLLVL.

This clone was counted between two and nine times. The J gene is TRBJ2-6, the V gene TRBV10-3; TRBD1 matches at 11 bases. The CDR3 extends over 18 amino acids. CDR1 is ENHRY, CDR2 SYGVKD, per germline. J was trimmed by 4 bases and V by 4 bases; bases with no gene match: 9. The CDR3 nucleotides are TGTGCCATCAGTGCCTCCGGGACAGGGGGTTCCGGGGCCAACGTCCTGACTTTC. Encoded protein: CAISASGTGGSGANVLTF.

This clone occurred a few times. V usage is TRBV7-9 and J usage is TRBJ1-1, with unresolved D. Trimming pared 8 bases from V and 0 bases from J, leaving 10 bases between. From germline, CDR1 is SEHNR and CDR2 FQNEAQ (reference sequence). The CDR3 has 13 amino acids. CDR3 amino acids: CASSGSVNTEAFF. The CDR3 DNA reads TGTGCCAGCTCGGGGTCGGTGAACACTGAAGCTTTCTTT.

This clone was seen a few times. Here the CDR3 DNA reads TGTGCCAGCAGGGCGCGGGCCATGAACACTGAAGCTTTCTTT. It codes for CASRARAMNTEAFF. The chain recombines TRBV2 with TRBJ1-1; the D is unclear. CDR3 size: 14 residues. CDR1 and CDR2 (germline): SNHLY, FYNNEI. V gave up 6 bases and J gave up 0 bases, with 11 bases separating them.

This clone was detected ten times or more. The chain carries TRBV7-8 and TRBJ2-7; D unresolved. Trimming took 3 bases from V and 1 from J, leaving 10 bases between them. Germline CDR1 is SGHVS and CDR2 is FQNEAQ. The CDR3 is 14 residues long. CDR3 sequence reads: CASSFRADSYEQYF. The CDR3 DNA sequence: TGTGCCAGCAGCTTCCGCGCGGATTCCTACGAGCAGTACTTC.

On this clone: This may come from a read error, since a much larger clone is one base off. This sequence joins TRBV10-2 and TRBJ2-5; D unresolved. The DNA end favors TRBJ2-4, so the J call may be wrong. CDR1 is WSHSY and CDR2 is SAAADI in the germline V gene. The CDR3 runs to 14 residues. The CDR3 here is CASSEAWADNIQYF. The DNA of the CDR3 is TGCGCCAGCAGTGAAGCCTGGGCAGATAACATTCAGTACTTC.

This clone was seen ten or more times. CDR3: CSAVPWRGSTDTQYF. In nucleotides, the CDR3 is TGCAGTGCTGTGCCTTGGCGGGGAAGCACAGATACGCAGTATTTT. The chain couples TRBV20-1 to TRBJ2-3, with D possibly matching TRBD2 (6 bases). This CDR3 is built from 15 residues. Germline values: CDR1 DFQATT, CDR2 SNEGSKA (reference sequence). V dropped 5 bases and J dropped 0 bases, with 15 bases sitting between them.

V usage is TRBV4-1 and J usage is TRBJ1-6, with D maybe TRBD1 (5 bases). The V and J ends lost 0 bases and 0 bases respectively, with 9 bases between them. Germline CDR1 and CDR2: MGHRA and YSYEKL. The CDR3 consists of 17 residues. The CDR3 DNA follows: TGCGCCAGCAGCCAAGATTCCGGGGCCTCCTATAATTCACCCCTCCACTTT. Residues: CASSQDSGASYNSPLHF.

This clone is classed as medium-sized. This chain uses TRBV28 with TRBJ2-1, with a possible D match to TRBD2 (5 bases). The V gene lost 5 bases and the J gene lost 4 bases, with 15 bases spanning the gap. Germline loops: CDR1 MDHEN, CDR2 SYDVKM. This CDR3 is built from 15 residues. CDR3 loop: CASSTEHRDYNEQFF. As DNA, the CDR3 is TGTGCCAGCAGTACAGAACATCGGGATTACAATGAGCAGTTCTTC. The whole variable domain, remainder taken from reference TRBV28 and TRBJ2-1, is DVKVTQSSRYLVKRTGEKVFLECVQDMDHENMFWYRQDPGLGLRLIYFSYDVKMKEKGDIPEGYSVSREKKERFSLILESASTNQTSMYLCASSTEHRDYNEQFFGPGTRLTVL.

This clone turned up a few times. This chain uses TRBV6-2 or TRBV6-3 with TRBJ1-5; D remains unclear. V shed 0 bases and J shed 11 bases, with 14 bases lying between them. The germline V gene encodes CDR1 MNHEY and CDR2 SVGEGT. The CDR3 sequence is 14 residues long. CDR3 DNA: TGTGCCAGCAGTTACTCGCCCACCAACGTAGCCCAGCATTTT. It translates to CASSYSPTNVAQHF.

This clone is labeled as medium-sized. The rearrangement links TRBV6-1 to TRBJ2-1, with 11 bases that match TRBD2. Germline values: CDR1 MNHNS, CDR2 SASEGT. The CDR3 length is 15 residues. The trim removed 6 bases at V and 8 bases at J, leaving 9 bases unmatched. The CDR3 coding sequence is TGTGCCAGCAGCCAGCCGGGACTAGCGGCGGATGAGCAGTTCTTC. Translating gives CASSQPGLAADEQFF.

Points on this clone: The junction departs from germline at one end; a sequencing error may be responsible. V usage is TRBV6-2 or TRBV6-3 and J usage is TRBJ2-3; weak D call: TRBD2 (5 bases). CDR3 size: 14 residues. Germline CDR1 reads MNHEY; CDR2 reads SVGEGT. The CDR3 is CASRPGLATDTQYF. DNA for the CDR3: TGTGCCAGCAGGCCCGGCCTAGCTACAGATACTCAGTATTTT.

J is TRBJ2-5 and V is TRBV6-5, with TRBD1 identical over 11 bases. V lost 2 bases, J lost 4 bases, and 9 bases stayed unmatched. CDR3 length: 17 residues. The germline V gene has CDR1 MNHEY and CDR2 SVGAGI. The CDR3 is CASSYASGQGGGETQYF. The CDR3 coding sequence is TGTGCCAGCAGTTACGCATCGGGACAGGGGGGGGGAGAGACCCAGTACTTC.

The CDR3 reads CASIADGSYEQYF. As DNA, the CDR3 is TGCGCCAGCATCGCCGACGGCTCCTACGAGCAGTACTTC. V is TRBV5-1 and J is TRBJ2-7; D is ambiguous. With 6 bases removed from V and 0 bases from J, the gap between germline ends came to 10 bases. CDR3 size: 13 residues. In germline, CDR1 is SGHRS, CDR2 YFSETQ. The full variable domain, rest sourced from reference TRBV5-1 and TRBJ2-7, is KAGVTQTPRYLIKTRGQQVTLSCSPISGHRSVSWYQQTPGQGLQFLFEYFSETQRNKGNFPGRFSGRQFSNSRSEMNVSTLELGDSALYLCASIADGSYEQYFGPGTRLTVT.

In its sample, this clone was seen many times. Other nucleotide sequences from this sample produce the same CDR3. The CDR3 here is CASSLKRNTEAFF. The CDR3 nucleotides read TGTGCCAGCAGCTTAAAGAGGAACACTGAAGCTTTCTTT. This rearrangement joins TRBV11-2 to TRBJ1-1; no clear D. The CDR3 extends over 13 amino acids. The V gene's germline CDR1 is SGHAT and CDR2 FQNNGV. The ends were cut back, 2 bases at V and 1 base at J, with 5 bases in the middle. Full variable domain (rest looked up from reference TRBV11-2 and TRBJ1-1): EAGVAQSPRYKIIEKRQSVAFWCNPISGHATLYWYQQILGQGPKLLIQFQNNGVVDDSQLPKDRFSAERLKGVDSTLKIQPAKLEDSAVYLCASSLKRNTEAFFGQGTRLTVV.

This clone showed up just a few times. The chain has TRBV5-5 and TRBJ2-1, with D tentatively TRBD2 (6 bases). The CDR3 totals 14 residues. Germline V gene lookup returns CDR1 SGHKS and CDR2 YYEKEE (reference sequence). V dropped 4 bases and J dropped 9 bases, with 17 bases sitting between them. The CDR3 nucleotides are TGTGCCAGCAGCCCCGGGGGTGCGGACCTTGAGCAGTTCTTC. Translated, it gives CASSPGGADLEQFF.

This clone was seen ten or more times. The CDR3: CASSVGTEETQYF. The CDR3 DNA follows: TGTGCCAGCTCAGTAGGGACAGAAGAGACCCAGTACTTC. This rearrangement joins TRBV18 to TRBJ2-5; 7 bases line up with TRBD1. V lost 5 bases, J lost 3 bases, and 3 bases stayed unmatched. The CDR3 sequence is 13 residues long. The germline gives CDR1 KGHSH, CDR2 LQKENI.

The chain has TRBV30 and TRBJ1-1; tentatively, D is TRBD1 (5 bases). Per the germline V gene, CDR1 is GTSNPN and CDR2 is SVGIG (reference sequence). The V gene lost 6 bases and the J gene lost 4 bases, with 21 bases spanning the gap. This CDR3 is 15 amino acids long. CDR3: CACRRWGPTGTEAFF. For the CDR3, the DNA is TGTGCCTGCCGTAGATGGGGCCCGACTGGCACTGAAGCTTTCTTT.

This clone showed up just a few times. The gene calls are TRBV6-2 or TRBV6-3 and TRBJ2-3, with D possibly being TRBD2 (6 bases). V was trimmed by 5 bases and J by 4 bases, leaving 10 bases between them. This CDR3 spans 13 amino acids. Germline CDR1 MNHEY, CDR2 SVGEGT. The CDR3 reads CASSIGEADTQYF. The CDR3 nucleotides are TGTGCCAGCAGTATCGGGGAGGCAGATACGCAGTATTTT.